This is a list of T cell receptor beta chains from one sample in a study of shared clonotypes between healthy human individuals. The method was immunoSEQ multiplex PCR; TCRdb's version includes in-frame clones alone and lacks a portion of them. The sample yields around 1,000,000 clones, 60% to 85% seen once. The sample taken for sequencing was memory CD4+ T cells from PBMCs. The receptors come from a man younger than 35 in good health. Some clones in this sample may be carry-over from other donors' samples. Both conserved end residues are part of each CDR3. D genes are given only for firm matches. Size is stated for part of the rows, as once, few or many counts, or as a class when the clone is expanded.

d_call: TRBD1; j_call: TRBJ1-2; clone_size: NA; v_call: TRBV7-8; cdr3_aa: CASSLEGQGAHGYTF; cdr3_nt: TGTGCCAGCAGCTTAGAGGGACAGGGGGCGCATGGCTACACCTTC
d_call: NA; j_call: TRBJ2-7; clone_size: NA; v_call: TRBV5-1; cdr3_aa: CASSLILGANYEQYF; cdr3_nt: TGCGCCAGCAGCTTGATTCTCGGCGCCAACTACGAGCAGTACTTC
d_call: TRBD1; j_call: TRBJ2-6; clone_size: NA; v_call: TRBV2; cdr3_aa: CASSGTGSTGANVLTF; cdr3_nt: TGTGCCAGCAGCGGGACAGGGTCTACTGGGGCCAACGTCCTGACTTTC
d_call: TRBD2; j_call: TRBJ2-7; clone_size: NA; v_call: TRBV4-2; cdr3_aa: CASSQVAGEFYEQYF; cdr3_nt: TGTGCCAGCAGCCAAGTTGCGGGAGAGTTCTACGAGCAGTACTTC
d_call: NA; j_call: TRBJ2-3; clone_size: NA; v_call: TRBV4-2; cdr3_aa: CASSHALAPSTDTQYF; cdr3_nt: TGTGCCAGCAGCCACGCGCTAGCGCCTAGCACAGATACGCAGTATTTT
d_call: NA; j_call: TRBJ2-7; clone_size: few; v_call: TRBV6-6; cdr3_aa: CASSPQQGSYEQYF; cdr3_nt: TGTGCCAGCAGCCCCCAGCAGGGAAGCTACGAGCAGTACTTC
d_call: NA; j_call: TRBJ2-7; clone_size: once; v_call: TRBV19; cdr3_aa: CASSRDKSYEQYF; cdr3_nt: TGTGCCAGTAGCAGGGACAAATCCTACGAGCAGTACTTC
d_call: NA; j_call: TRBJ2-1; clone_size: NA; v_call: TRBV1; cdr3_aa: CTSSLTGRETGMDNEQFF; cdr3_nt: TGCACCAGCAGCCTGACTGGGCGGGAGACGGGAATGGACAATGAGCAGTTCTTC
d_call: NA; j_call: TRBJ1-1; clone_size: once; v_call: TRBV29-1; cdr3_aa: CSAYSLGGSNTEAFF; cdr3_nt: TGCAGCGCTTACTCGTTAGGGGGATCGAACACTGAAGCTTTCTTT
d_call: NA; j_call: TRBJ1-1; clone_size: NA; v_call: TRBV7-9; cdr3_aa: CASSLGKALGGTEAFF; cdr3_nt: TGTGCCAGCAGCTTAGGAAAGGCCCTCGGGGGCACTGAAGCTTTCTTT
d_call: NA; j_call: TRBJ2-2; clone_size: NA; v_call: TRBV27; cdr3_aa: CASSPPGGDPGELFF; cdr3_nt: TGTGCCAGCAGTCCACCGGGGGGCGATCCCGGGGAGCTGTTTTTT
d_call: NA; j_call: TRBJ2-1; clone_size: NA; v_call: TRBV6-4; cdr3_aa: CASSDSARRREQFF; cdr3_nt: TGTGCCAGCAGTGATTCGGCCCGACGTCGGGAGCAGTTCTTC
d_call: NA; j_call: TRBJ2-2; clone_size: NA; v_call: TRBV2; cdr3_aa: CASSETPAGELFF; cdr3_nt: TGTGCCAGCAGTGAAACTCCCGCCGGGGAGCTGTTTTTT
d_call: TRBD2; j_call: TRBJ2-7; clone_size: NA; v_call: TRBV28; cdr3_aa: CASSLGGSPPWSYF; cdr3_nt: TGTGCCAGCAGTTTAGGCGGGAGCCCCCCCTGGTCGTACTTC
d_call: NA; j_call: TRBJ2-7; clone_size: NA; v_call: TRBV28; cdr3_aa: CASSFLGEQYF; cdr3_nt: TGTGCCAGCAGTTTCCTCGGGGAGCAGTACTTC
d_call: NA; j_call: TRBJ1-5; clone_size: NA; v_call: TRBV9; cdr3_aa: CASSVGEPQHF; cdr3_nt: TGTGCCAGCAGCGTAGGCGAGCCCCAGCATTTT
d_call: TRBD1; j_call: TRBJ1-1; clone_size: NA; v_call: TRBV7-2; cdr3_aa: CASSKGGRVTEAFF; cdr3_nt: TGTGCCAGCAGCAAAGGGGGCCGGGTCACTGAAGCTTTCTTT
d_call: TRBD2; j_call: TRBJ2-7; clone_size: NA; v_call: TRBV28; cdr3_aa: CASSENGLAGSRYEQYF; cdr3_nt: TGTGCCAGCAGCGAAAATGGACTAGCGGGAAGTAGATACGAGCAGTACTTC
d_call: TRBD1; j_call: TRBJ1-2; clone_size: NA; v_call: TRBV6-1; cdr3_aa: CASSTDRASMRYTF; cdr3_nt: TGTGCCAGCAGTACTGACAGGGCTTCTATGCGCTACACCTTC
d_call: NA; j_call: TRBJ1-2; clone_size: NA; v_call: TRBV9; cdr3_aa: CASSVGFYGYTF; cdr3_nt: TGTGCCAGCAGCGTAGGGTTCTATGGCTACACCTTC
d_call: NA; j_call: TRBJ2-1; clone_size: NA; v_call: TRBV7-2; cdr3_aa: CASSPSSAYGTDEQFF; cdr3_nt: TGTGCCAGCAGCCCCTCCTCGGCTTACGGGACCGATGAGCAGTTCTTC
d_call: TRBD1; j_call: TRBJ1-2; clone_size: NA; v_call: TRBV23-1; cdr3_aa: CASRTGGDGYTF; cdr3_nt: TGCGCCAGCAGGACAGGGGGGGATGGCTACACCTTC
d_call: TRBD1; j_call: TRBJ1-1; clone_size: NA; v_call: TRBV7-9; cdr3_aa: CASSEFAGGASAEAFF; cdr3_nt: TGTGCCAGCAGCGAGTTTGCAGGGGGCGCTTCTGCTGAAGCTTTCTTT
d_call: TRBD1; j_call: TRBJ1-2; clone_size: few; v_call: TRBV28; cdr3_aa: CASGRDRVWGYGYTF; cdr3_nt: TGTGCCAGCGGACGGGACAGGGTGTGGGGGTATGGCTACACCTTC
d_call: NA; j_call: TRBJ2-7; clone_size: NA; v_call: TRBV21-1; cdr3_aa: CASSNYQESSYEQYF; cdr3_nt: TGTGCCAGCAGCAATTACCAGGAAAGCTCCTACGAGCAGTACTTC
d_call: NA; j_call: TRBJ2-5; clone_size: few; v_call: TRBV5-1; cdr3_aa: CASSFLDETQYF; cdr3_nt: TGCGCCAGCAGCTTCCTGGACGAGACCCAGTACTTC
d_call: NA; j_call: TRBJ1-3; clone_size: NA; v_call: TRBV28; cdr3_aa: CASSPGGLSGNTIYF; cdr3_nt: TGTGCCAGCAGCCCAGGCGGGCTCTCTGGAAACACCATATATTTT
d_call: NA; j_call: TRBJ2-2; clone_size: few; v_call: TRBV7-9; cdr3_aa: CASSYDTNTGELFF; cdr3_nt: TGTGCCAGCAGCTACGACACAAACACCGGGGAGCTGTTTTTT
d_call: NA; j_call: TRBJ2-1; clone_size: NA; v_call: TRBV10-3; cdr3_aa: CAISENYEQFF; cdr3_nt: TGTGCCATCAGTGAGAACTATGAGCAGTTCTTC
d_call: TRBD1; j_call: TRBJ2-7; clone_size: NA; v_call: TRBV2; cdr3_aa: CASCGQGDYEQYF; cdr3_nt: TGTGCCAGCTGTGGACAGGGGGACTACGAGCAGTACTTC
d_call: NA; j_call: TRBJ2-7; clone_size: NA; v_call: TRBV29-1; cdr3_aa: CSVDRPGTYEQYF; cdr3_nt: TGCAGCGTTGATCGTCCCGGGACCTACGAGCAGTACTTC
d_call: TRBD2; j_call: TRBJ2-1; clone_size: NA; v_call: TRBV18; cdr3_aa: CASSPALAGGHGEQFF; cdr3_nt: TGTGCCAGCTCCCCGGCCTTAGCGGGAGGCCACGGTGAGCAGTTCTTC
d_call: NA; j_call: TRBJ2-2; clone_size: NA; v_call: TRBV10-3; cdr3_aa: CAIGPHYMGENTGELFF; cdr3_nt: TGTGCCATCGGGCCCCACTACATGGGGGAAAACACCGGGGAGCTGTTTTTT
d_call: TRBD1; j_call: TRBJ1-5; clone_size: NA; v_call: TRBV6-6; cdr3_aa: CASSFGQGGSNQPQHF; cdr3_nt: TGTGCCAGCAGCTTTGGACAGGGGGGAAGCAATCAGCCCCAGCATTTT
d_call: TRBD2; j_call: TRBJ2-5; clone_size: NA; v_call: TRBV10-1; cdr3_aa: CASSEGGGPPKETQYF; cdr3_nt: TGCGCCAGCAGTGAGGGGGGGGGTCCACCGAAGGAGACCCAGTACTTC
d_call: NA; j_call: TRBJ1-5; clone_size: NA; v_call: TRBV4-1; cdr3_aa: CASSLTQTDYQPQHF; cdr3_nt: TGCGCCAGCAGCCTAACTCAGACAGACTATCAGCCCCAGCATTTT
d_call: NA; j_call: TRBJ2-1; clone_size: NA; v_call: TRBV14; cdr3_aa: CASSQGDLQRGFF; cdr3_nt: TGTGCCAGCAGCCAAGGGGATCTCCAGAGGGGGTTCTTC
d_call: NA; j_call: TRBJ1-2; clone_size: NA; v_call: TRBV7-8; cdr3_aa: CASSLQNYGYTF; cdr3_nt: TGTGCCAGCAGCTTACAAAACTATGGCTACACCTTC
d_call: NA; j_call: TRBJ2-1; clone_size: NA; v_call: TRBV20-1; cdr3_aa: CSANSQDEQFF; cdr3_nt: TGCAGTGCAAACTCCCAGGATGAGCAGTTCTTC
d_call: TRBD1; j_call: TRBJ1-3; clone_size: NA; v_call: TRBV5-1; cdr3_aa: CASSETGTRDTIYF; cdr3_nt: TGCGCCAGCAGCGAGACAGGGACCCGAGACACCATATATTTT
d_call: TRBD1; j_call: TRBJ1-2; clone_size: NA; v_call: TRBV28; cdr3_aa: CASSSADRRGYGYTF; cdr3_nt: TGTGCCAGCAGTTCAGCGGACAGGAGAGGCTATGGCTACACCTTC
d_call: TRBD1; j_call: TRBJ2-5; clone_size: NA; v_call: TRBV2; cdr3_aa: CARRQGETQYF; cdr3_nt: TGTGCCCGCCGACAGGGGGAAACCCAGTACTTC
d_call: NA; j_call: TRBJ2-7; clone_size: NA; v_call: TRBV5-1; cdr3_aa: CASSPTGTYEQYF; cdr3_nt: TGCGCCAGCAGCCCCACAGGGACCTACGAGCAGTACTTC
d_call: NA; j_call: TRBJ2-7; clone_size: NA; v_call: TRBV30; cdr3_aa: CAWSHFRYEQYF; cdr3_nt: TGTGCCTGGAGCCATTTCCGGTACGAGCAGTACTTC
d_call: NA; j_call: TRBJ1-2; clone_size: few; v_call: TRBV6-5; cdr3_aa: CASSSGFHGYTF; cdr3_nt: TGTGCCAGCAGTTCGGGGTTTCATGGCTACACCTTC
d_call: NA; j_call: TRBJ1-1; clone_size: NA; v_call: TRBV2; cdr3_aa: CASSIGGLNTEAFF; cdr3_nt: TGTGCCAGCAGTATTGGGGGCCTGAACACTGAAGCTTTCTTT